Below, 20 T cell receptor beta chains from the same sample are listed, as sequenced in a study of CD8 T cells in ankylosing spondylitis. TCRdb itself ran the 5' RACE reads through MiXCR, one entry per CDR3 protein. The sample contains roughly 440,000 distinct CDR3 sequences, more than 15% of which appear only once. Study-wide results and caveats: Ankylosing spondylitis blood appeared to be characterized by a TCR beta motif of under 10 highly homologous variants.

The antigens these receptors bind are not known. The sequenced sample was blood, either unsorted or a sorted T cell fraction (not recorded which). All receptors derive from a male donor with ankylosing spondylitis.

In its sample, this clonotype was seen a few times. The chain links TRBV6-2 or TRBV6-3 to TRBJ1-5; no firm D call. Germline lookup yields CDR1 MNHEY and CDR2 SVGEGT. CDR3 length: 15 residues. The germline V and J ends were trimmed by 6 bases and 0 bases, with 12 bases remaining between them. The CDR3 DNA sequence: TGTGCCAGCAGGATGGGCGAGTATAGCAATCAGCCCCAGCATTTT. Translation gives CASRMGEYSNQPQHF.

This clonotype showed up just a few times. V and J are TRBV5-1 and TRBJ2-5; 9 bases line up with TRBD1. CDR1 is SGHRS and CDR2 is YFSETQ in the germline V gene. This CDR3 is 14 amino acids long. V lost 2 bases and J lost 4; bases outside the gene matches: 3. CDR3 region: CASSFPGQGETQYF. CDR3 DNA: TGCGCCAGCAGCTTTCCGGGACAGGGAGAGACCCAGTACTTC.

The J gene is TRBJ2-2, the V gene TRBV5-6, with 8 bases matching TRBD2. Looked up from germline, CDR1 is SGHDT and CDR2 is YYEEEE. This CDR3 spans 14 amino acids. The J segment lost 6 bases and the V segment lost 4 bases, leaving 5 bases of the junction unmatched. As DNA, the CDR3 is TGTGCCAGCAGCCTACGGGGGGGTTCCGGGGAGCTGTTTTTT. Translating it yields CASSLRGGSGELFF.

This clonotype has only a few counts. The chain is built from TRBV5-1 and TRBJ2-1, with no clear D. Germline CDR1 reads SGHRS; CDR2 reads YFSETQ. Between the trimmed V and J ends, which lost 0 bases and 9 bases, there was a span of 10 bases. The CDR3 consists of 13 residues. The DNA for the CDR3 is TGCGCCAGCAGCTTGGGAGGCAGTGGTGAGCAGTTCTTC. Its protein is CASSLGGSGEQFF.

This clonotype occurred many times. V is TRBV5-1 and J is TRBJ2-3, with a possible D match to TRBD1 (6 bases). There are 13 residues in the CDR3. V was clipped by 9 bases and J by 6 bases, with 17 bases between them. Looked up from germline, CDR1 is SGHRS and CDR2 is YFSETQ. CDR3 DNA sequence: TGCGCCACCCGGGACAAGGTTGGGGATACGCAGTATTTT. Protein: CATRDKVGDTQYF.

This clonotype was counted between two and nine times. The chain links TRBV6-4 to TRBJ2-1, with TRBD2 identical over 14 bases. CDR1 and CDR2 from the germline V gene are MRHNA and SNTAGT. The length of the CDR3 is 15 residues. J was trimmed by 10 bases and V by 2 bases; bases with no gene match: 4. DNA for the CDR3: TGTGCCAGCAGTGACGGGACTAGCGGGAGTGGCGAGCAGTTCTTC. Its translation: CASSDGTSGSGEQFF.

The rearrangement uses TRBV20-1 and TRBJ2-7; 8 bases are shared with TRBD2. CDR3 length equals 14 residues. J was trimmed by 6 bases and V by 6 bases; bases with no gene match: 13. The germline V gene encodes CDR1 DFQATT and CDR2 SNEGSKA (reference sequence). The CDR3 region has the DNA TGCAGTGCAAAGAGTCGGGAGGGCCGGTCCGAGCAGTACTTC. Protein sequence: CSAKSREGRSEQYF.

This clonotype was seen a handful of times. This CDR3 reads CASSFRGDNSPLHF. CDR3 in DNA: TGTGCCAGCAGCTTCCGGGGGGATAATTCACCCCTCCACTTT. The V gene is TRBV5-5, the J gene TRBJ1-6; tentatively, D is TRBD1 (5 bases). The V end lost 2 bases, the J end lost 5 bases, and 8 bases lay between the germline ends. CDR3 length: 14 amino acids. In germline, CDR1 is SGHKS, CDR2 YYEKEE (reference sequence).

The CDR3 DNA reads as TGTGCCAGCAGTGGTTCGGTGTACCAAGAGACCCAGTACTTC. Its protein is CASSGSVYQETQYF. The rearrangement joins TRBV2 to TRBJ2-5; D ambiguous. V was shortened by 4 bases and J by 0 bases, with 9 bases between the two germline ends. Germline-derived CDR1 and CDR2 are SNHLY and FYNNEI. The CDR3 extends over 14 amino acids.

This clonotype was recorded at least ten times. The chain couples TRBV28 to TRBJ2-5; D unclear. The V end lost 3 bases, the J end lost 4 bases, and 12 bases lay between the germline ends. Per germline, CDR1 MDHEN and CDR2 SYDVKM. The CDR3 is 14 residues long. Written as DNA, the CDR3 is TGTGCCAGCAGTTTCCGCCGACATCGAGAGACCCAGTACTTC. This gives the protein CASSFRRHRETQYF.

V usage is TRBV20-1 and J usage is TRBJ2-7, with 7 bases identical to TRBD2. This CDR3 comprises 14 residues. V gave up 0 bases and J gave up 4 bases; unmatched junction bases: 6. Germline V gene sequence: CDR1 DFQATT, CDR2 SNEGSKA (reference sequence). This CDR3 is CSARDRGTIYEQYF. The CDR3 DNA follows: TGCAGTGCTAGAGATAGAGGGACTATATACGAGCAGTACTTC.

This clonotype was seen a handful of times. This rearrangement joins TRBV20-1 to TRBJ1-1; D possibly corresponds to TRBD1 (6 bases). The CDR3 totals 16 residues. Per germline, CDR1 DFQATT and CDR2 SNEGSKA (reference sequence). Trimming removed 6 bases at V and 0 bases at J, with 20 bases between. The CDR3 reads CSAGKGAGAMNTEAFF. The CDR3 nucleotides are TGCAGTGCCGGCAAAGGTGCAGGGGCTATGAACACTGAAGCTTTCTTT.

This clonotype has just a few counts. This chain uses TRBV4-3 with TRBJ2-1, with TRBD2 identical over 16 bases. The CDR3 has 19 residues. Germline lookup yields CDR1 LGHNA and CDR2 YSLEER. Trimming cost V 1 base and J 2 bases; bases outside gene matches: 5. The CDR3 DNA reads TGCGCCAGCAGCCAAGGTACCGGGACTAGCGGGAGGGCCTACAATGAGCAGTTCTTC. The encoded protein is CASSQGTGTSGRAYNEQFF.

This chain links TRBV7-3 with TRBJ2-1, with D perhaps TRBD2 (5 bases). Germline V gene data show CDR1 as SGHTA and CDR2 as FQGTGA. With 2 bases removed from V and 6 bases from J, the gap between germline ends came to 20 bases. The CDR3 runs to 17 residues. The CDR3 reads CASSLVSLGGGFNEQFF. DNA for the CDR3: TGTGCCAGCAGCTTAGTATCCCTCGGAGGAGGTTTCAATGAGCAGTTCTTC.

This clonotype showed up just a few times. The CDR3 DNA follows: TGTGCCAGCAGCCAGCTCCTGGTAGGGTTGGGTGAAAAACTGTTTTTT. Translated, it gives CASSQLLVGLGEKLFF. The chain employs TRBV14 and TRBJ1-4; D is unclear. Germline V gene sequence: CDR1 SGHDN, CDR2 FVKESK. V gave up 3 bases and J gave up 7 bases, with 18 bases separating them. This CDR3 has 16 residues. Full variable domain (remainder filled in from reference TRBV14 and TRBJ1-4): EAGVTQFPSHSVIEKGQTVTLRCDPISGHDNLYWYRRVMGKEIKFLLHFVKESKQDESGMPNNRFLAERTGGTYSTLKVQPAELEDSGVYFCASSQLLVGLGEKLFFGSGTQLSVL.

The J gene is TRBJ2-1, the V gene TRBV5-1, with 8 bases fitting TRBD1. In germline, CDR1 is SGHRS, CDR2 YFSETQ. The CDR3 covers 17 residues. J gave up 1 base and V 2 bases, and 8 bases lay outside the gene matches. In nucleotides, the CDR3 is TGCGCCAGCAGCTTCCGAACAGGGGGTATATCCTACAATGAGCAGTTCTTC. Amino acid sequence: CASSFRTGGISYNEQFF.

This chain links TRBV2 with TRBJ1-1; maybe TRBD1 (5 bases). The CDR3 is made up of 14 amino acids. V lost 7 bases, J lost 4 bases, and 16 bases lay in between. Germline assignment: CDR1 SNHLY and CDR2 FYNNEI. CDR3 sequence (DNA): TGTGCCAGCATGGGGGGGAGGTCCAGCACTGAAGCTTTCTTT. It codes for CASMGGRSSTEAFF.

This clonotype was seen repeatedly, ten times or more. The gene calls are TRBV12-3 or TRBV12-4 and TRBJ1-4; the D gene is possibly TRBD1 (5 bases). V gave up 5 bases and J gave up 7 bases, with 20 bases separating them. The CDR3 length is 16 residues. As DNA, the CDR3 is TGTGCCAGCAGTCGGTCCCCTAGGGGACCCAGTGAAAAACTGTTTTTT. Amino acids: CASSRSPRGPSEKLFF.

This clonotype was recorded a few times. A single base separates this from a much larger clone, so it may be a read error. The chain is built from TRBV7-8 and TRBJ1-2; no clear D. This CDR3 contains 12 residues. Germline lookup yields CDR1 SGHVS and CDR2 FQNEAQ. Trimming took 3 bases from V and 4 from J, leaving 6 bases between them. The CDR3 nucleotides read TGTGCCAGCAGCTTTGAGGGCTATGGCTACACCTTC. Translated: CASSFEGYGYTF.

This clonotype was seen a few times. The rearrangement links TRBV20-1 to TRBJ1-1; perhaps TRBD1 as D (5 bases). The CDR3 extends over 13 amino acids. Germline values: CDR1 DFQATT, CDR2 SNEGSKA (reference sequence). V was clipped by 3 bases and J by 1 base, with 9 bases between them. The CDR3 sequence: CSASRDGNTEAFF. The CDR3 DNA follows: TGCAGTGCTAGCAGGGATGGGAACACTGAAGCTTTCTTT.